This T cell receptor (beta chain) was recovered during a study of CD8+ T cells in alopecia areata. Study background: Treated patients were dosed with oral tofacitinib, taking 5 to 10 mg twice daily. Notes on the study in general: For patients receiving tofacitinib, scalp clonality and expanded CD8+ clones among the top 100 significantly decreased. Compared with mice, patients displayed less clear TCR sharing, possibly for HLA-related reasons. Greater clonality was observed in lesional scalp samples, especially alopecia totalis/universalis, versus normal scalp.

It was cDNA, reverse transcribed from extracted RNA, that served as the sequencing template. Measured with immunoSEQ multiplex PCR; TCRdb has only the in-frame clones, and not every one. The sample has 95,000 to 150,000 clones, about 50% seen once. Treatment defined: oral pan-JAK inhibitor, 5-10 mg twice daily. Points on this clone: What it binds is unknown.

V dropped 1 base and J dropped 6 bases, with 15 bases sitting between them. Per germline, CDR1 SEHNR and CDR2 FQNEAQ (reference sequence). The CDR3 is 15 residues long. Sequencing used CD4+ T cells sorted from blood, obtained at week 4, from a patient treated with tofacitinib. The receptor's source is a human donor with alopecia areata. V gene TRBV7-9 combines with J gene TRBJ1-2, with unresolved D. CDR3 nucleotide sequence: TGTGCCAGCAGCTTAGAAGACCCTAGAATCGATGGCTACACCTTC. It yields the protein CASSLEDPRIDGYTF.